This paragraph reports one T cell receptor beta chain. This CDR3 contains 17 residues. CDR1 is LGHDT, CDR2 YNNKEL, per germline (reference sequence). Trimming took 4 bases from V and 0 from J; bases not matched to a gene: 7. These data originate in a study of blood T cell repertoires in COVID-19. The wider study: T cells, B-cell-depleted T cells, or PBMCs provided the cDNA or gDNA that served as material.

Clones were sequenced by immunoSEQ multiplex PCR, and TCRdb holds only the in-frame ones, with some missing. The sample includes around 220,000 clones, roughly 80% of them seen just once. This chain joins TRBV3-1 (or the pseudogene TRBV3-2) and TRBJ2-3, with 10 bases lining up with TRBD2. Sequencing was performed on peripheral blood. The TCR originated in a woman of 80 years or more with COVID-19, enrolled during active disease. The CDR3 region is CASSPWTSGGSTDTQYF. The CDR3, as DNA: TGTGCCAGCAGCCCGTGGACTAGCGGCGGGAGCACAGATACGCAGTATTTT.